This TCR beta chain was obtained from a study of cytomegalovirus exposure and HLA in healthy donors. The study's findings and limits: In a later analysis, common viral pathogens appeared linked to several of the most significant clusters.

The PCR was carried out with 60 Vbeta primers and 13 Jbeta primers. Produced via immunoSEQ multiplex PCR; TCRdb's table is partial and in-frame only. The table lists nearly 200,000 clones, approximately 78% of them singletons, with around 6% in the top ten. Germline V CDR1 and CDR2: SQVTM, ANQGSEA. The CDR3 spans 14 residues. Trimming removed 2 bases from V and 4 bases from J, with 14 bases in between. About this clone: Its antigen is currently unknown.

Material: PBMCs. The chain is built from TRBV29-1 and TRBJ1-2; D unresolved. The TCR sequence derives from a woman aged 45-60 years in good health and CMV-seropositive. CDR3 protein: CSVESIRGGYGYTF. The CDR3 DNA reads as TGCAGCGTTGAATCTATACGCGGTGGCTATGGCTACACCTTC.